The 12 T cell receptor beta chains given below trace back to one sample, sequenced in a study of graft-versus-host responses after intestinal transplantation. The protocol was immunoSEQ multiplex PCR, while the TCRdb copy is restricted to in-frame clones and leaves out a portion. The sample comprises over 100,000 clones, 90% to 95% of which are singletons, and more than 2.5% rests with the top ten. No antigen has been identified for these receptors. The sequencing used unstimulated CD8+ T cells sorted from spleen or lymph node cells, collected before intestinal transplant. These receptors all stem from a human donor who received an intestinal transplant.

This chain links TRBV4-3 with TRBJ2-1, with D maybe TRBD2 (5 bases). The CDR3 covers 15 residues. V shed 4 bases and J shed 1 base, with 11 bases lying between them. Germline V lookup: CDR1 LGHNA, CDR2 YSLEER. The CDR3 DNA reads TGCGCCAGCAGCCGACTCTCGGGGTCCTACAATGAGCAGTTCTTC. Residues: CASSRLSGSYNEQFF.

The chain is built from TRBV6-1 and TRBJ2-7; 9 nucleotides align to TRBD1. This CDR3 is 16 amino acids long. J gave up 1 base and V 4 bases, and 8 bases lay outside the gene matches. Germline loops: CDR1 MNHNS, CDR2 SASEGT. CDR3 nucleotide sequence: TGTGCCAGCAGTGCGACGTATGGACAGGGGTCCTACGAGCAGTACTTC. Translating gives CASSATYGQGSYEQYF.

V and J are TRBV7-8 and TRBJ2-7; 10 bases are a match to TRBD2. CDR1 is SGHVS, CDR2 FQNEAQ, per germline. With V trimmed by 5 bases and J by 2 bases, 9 bases remained unmatched. This CDR3 is 16 amino acids long. The CDR3 reads CASSPSASGRAYEQYF. In DNA, the CDR3 is TGTGCCAGCAGCCCTAGCGCTAGCGGGAGAGCCTACGAGCAGTACTTC.

This clone was found once. V and J are TRBV28 and TRBJ1-2; 9 bases are a match to TRBD1. Trimming took 5 bases from V and 5 from J; bases not matched to a gene: 15. This CDR3 has 17 amino acids. Germline CDR1 and CDR2: MDHEN and SYDVKM. This chain's CDR3 is CASSPTSGTGPSYGYTF. CDR3 coding DNA: TGTGCCAGCAGTCCCACCTCCGGGACAGGGCCGTCTTATGGCTACACCTTC.

V gene TRBV19 combines with J gene TRBJ2-3; TRBD2 might be the D (5 bases). Germline-derived CDR1 and CDR2 are LNHDA and SQIVND (reference sequence). The CDR3 consists of 17 residues. Trimming pared 4 bases from V and 0 bases from J, leaving 17 bases between. CDR3 protein: CASSNPFEGRSTDTQYF. The CDR3 nucleotides are TGTGCCAGTAGTAACCCGTTTGAGGGAAGGAGCACAGATACGCAGTATTTT.

The sample holds one count of this clone. V usage is TRBV7-9 and J usage is TRBJ1-2; no clear D gene. The CDR3 spans 13 residues. V lost 2 bases and J lost 8, with 12 bases in between. Germline CDR1 SEHNR, CDR2 FQNEAQ (reference sequence). The DNA of the CDR3 is TGTGCCAGCAGCTTAAGACGAATCGGCGGCTACACCTTC. Its translation is CASSLRRIGGYTF.

V and J are TRBV6-1 and TRBJ2-7; tentative D call: TRBD1 (6 bases). The CDR3 extends over 14 amino acids. The germline V and J ends were trimmed by 7 bases and 2 bases, with 15 bases remaining between them. CDR1 and CDR2 (germline): MNHNS, SASEGT. CDR3 DNA: TGTGCCAGCAATCTACAGGGTGCGCCCTACGAGCAGTACTTC. Encoded protein: CASNLQGAPYEQYF.

The chain uses TRBV9 and TRBJ1-2; D remains ambiguous. CDR3 length: 14 residues. V dropped 2 bases and J dropped 6 bases, with 14 bases sitting between them. The germline gives CDR1 SGDLS, CDR2 YYNGEE. The CDR3 spells CASSVSRETDGYTF. DNA for the CDR3: TGTGCCAGCAGCGTCTCCCGGGAAACGGATGGCTACACCTTC. The full variable domain, rest sourced from reference TRBV9 and TRBJ1-2, is DSGVTQTPKHLITATGQRVTLRCSPRSGDLSVYWYQQSLDQGLQFLIQYYNGEERAKGNILERFSAQQFPDLHSELNLSSLELGDSALYFCASSVSRETDGYTFGSGTRLTVV.

The chain employs TRBV7-4 and TRBJ2-2, with D perhaps matching TRBD2 (5 bases). Germline CDR1 SGHVT, CDR2 SQSDAQ. V lost 5 bases and J 7 bases, leaving 14 bases between the germline ends. The CDR3 has 14 residues. The CDR3 nucleotides read TGTGCCAGCAGCCCCGAAACTAGGAACGGGGAGCTGTTTTTT. It yields the protein CASSPETRNGELFF.

The sample holds one count of this clone. The chain links TRBV6-5 to TRBJ2-1; D not certain. Trimming shortened V by 6 bases and J by 9 bases, and 12 bases separated the two germline ends. Per the germline V gene, CDR1 is MNHEY and CDR2 is SVGAGI. CDR3 length: 12 residues. CDR3 nucleotides: TGTGCCAGCAGCAGATCATCCGGTGAGCAGTTCTTC. Protein sequence: CASSRSSGEQFF.

The chain has TRBV29-1 and TRBJ2-1; unclear D gene. V was pared by 7 bases and J by 0 bases, with 7 bases between. Germline values: CDR1 SQVTM, CDR2 ANQGSEA. CDR3 size: 12 residues. CDR3 sequence reads: CSATNSYNEQFF. The CDR3, as DNA: TGCAGCGCTACAAACTCCTACAATGAGCAGTTCTTC.

The CDR3 reads CASSRVRGLSDEQYF. In nucleotides, the CDR3 is TGTGCCAGCAGTAGAGTCAGGGGGTTGTCGGACGAGCAGTACTTC. The rearrangement links TRBV27 to TRBJ2-7; 7 nucleotides line up with TRBD1. Germline CDR1 reads MNHEY; CDR2 reads SMNVEV (reference sequence). There are 15 residues in the CDR3. V shed 5 bases, J shed 5 bases, and the junction held 12 bases outside the gene matches.